The text below deals with one T cell receptor beta chain. No antigen is known for it. This table comes from immunoSEQ multiplex PCR, and its TCRdb copy is limited to in-frame clones, with some not included. The sample includes tens of thousands of clones, more than 70% of them seen just once. These data are taken from a study of a mutant IDH1 vaccine in newly diagnosed glioma. Indicated time point: week 35, safety follow-up. Each vaccine dose was 300 ug of mutant IDH1 20-mer peptide, with topical imiquimod. This TCR came from a woman aged 40 to 55 with glioma. The sequences come from PBMCs, collected from a glioma patient whose treatment included an IDH1 peptide vaccine.

The CDR3 DNA reads as TGCGCCAGCAGTTCCGACAGGAGCTATGGCTACACCTTC. This gives the protein CASSSDRSYGYTF. V and J are TRBV10-2 and TRBJ1-2; the D gene is possibly TRBD1 (6 bases). Germline V CDR1 and CDR2: WSHSY, SAAADI. This CDR3 region has 13 residues. V lost 5 bases, J lost 4 bases, and 11 bases lay in between.